This T cell receptor (beta chain) came from a study of blood T cell repertoires in COVID-19. Overall study context: T cells, B-cell-depleted T cells, or PBMCs supplied cDNA or gDNA.

The assay was immunoSEQ multiplex PCR, and TCRdb's table has in-frame clones only and misses some. This sample has around 25,000 clones, with 89% found just once. The V end lost 6 bases, the J end lost 7 bases, and 13 bases lay between the germline ends. Germline V lookup: CDR1 MNHEY, CDR2 SVGAGI. The CDR3 contains 13 residues. The chain couples TRBV6-5 to TRBJ1-5; tentatively, D is TRBD1 (6 bases). The clonotype was recovered from a man aged 70 or older with acute or convalescent COVID-19. The material sequenced was peripheral blood. In DNA, the CDR3 is TGTGCCAGCAGGGGGGGGGCTGGGCAGCCCCAGCATTTT. This codes for CASRGGAGQPQHF.